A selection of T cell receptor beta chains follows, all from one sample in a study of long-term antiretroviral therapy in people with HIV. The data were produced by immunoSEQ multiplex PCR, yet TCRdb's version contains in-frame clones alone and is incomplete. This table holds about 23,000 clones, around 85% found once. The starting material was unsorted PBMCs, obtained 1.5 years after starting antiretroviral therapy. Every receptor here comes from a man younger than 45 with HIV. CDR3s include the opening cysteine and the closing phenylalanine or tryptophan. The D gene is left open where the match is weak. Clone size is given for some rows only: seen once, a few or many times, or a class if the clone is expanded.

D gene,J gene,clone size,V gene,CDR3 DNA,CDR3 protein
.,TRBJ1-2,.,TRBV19,TGTGCCAGTAGTACAGGGACATCTGGCTACACCTTC,CASSTGTSGYTF
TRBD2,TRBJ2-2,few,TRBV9,TGTGCCAGCAGCGTAGGGCTAGCGGGGGGGAACACCGGGGAGCTGTTTTTT,CASSVGLAGGNTGELFF
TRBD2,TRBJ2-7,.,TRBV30,TGTGCCTGGAGTGCTAGCGGGCCCGAGCAGTACTTC,CAWSASGPEQYF
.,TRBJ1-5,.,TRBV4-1,TGCGCCAGCAGCCTCGGAAGCAATCAGCCCCAGCATTTT,CASSLGSNQPQHF
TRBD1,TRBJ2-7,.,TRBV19,TGTGCCAGTAGCCCGGGACAGGGGGCTATGAACGAGCAGTACTTC,CASSPGQGAMNEQYF
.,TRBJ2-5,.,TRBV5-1,TGCGCCAGCAGCTTGGACAGTCAAGAGACCCAGTACTTC,CASSLDSQETQYF
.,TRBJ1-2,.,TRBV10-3,TGTGCCATCAGTGAGTCGAAGGGCCATGGCTACACCTTC,CAISESKGHGYTF
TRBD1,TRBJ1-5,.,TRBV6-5,TGTGCCAGCAGTTTAGACAGGGCTCAGCCCCAGCATTTT,CASSLDRAQPQHF
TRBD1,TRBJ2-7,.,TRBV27,TGTGCCAGCAGGTCGGGACAGGGGCACGAGCAGTACTTC,CASRSGQGHEQYF
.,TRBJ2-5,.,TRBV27,TGTGCCAGCAGTTTCGACCCCTTCGGAGAGACCCAGTACTTC,CASSFDPFGETQYF
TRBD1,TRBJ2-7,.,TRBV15,TGTGCCACCAGCAGAGATCCGGGACAGGGCTCCTACGAGCAGTACTTC,CATSRDPGQGSYEQYF
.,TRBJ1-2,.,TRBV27,TGTGCCAGCGGGGTCGGGGGGGCGCCGGACGGCTACACCTTC,CASGVGGAPDGYTF
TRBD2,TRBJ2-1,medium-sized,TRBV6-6,TGTGCCAGCACCTCTGGGGGACTAGAGTACAATGAGCAGTTCTTC,CASTSGGLEYNEQFF
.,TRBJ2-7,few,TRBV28,TGTGCCAGCAGCTATGGGGCGTTAAATTACGAGCAGTACTTC,CASSYGALNYEQYF
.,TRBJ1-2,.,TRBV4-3,TGCGCCAGCAGCCAAGAAGTAGGCAGGGTCTATGGCTACACCTTC,CASSQEVGRVYGYTF
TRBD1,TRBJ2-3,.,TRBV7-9,TGTGCCAGCAACAAGAGGACAGGGGCGAGCACAGATACGCAGTATTTT,CASNKRTGASTDTQYF
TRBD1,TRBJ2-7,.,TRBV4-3,TGCGCCAGCAGCCAAGAGGGCCAGGGGGCGTACGAGCAGTACTTC,CASSQEGQGAYEQYF
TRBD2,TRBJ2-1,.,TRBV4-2,TGTGCCAGCAGCCCCCACGGCAGCGGGGGGGCAAATGAGCAGTTCTTC,CASSPHGSGGANEQFF
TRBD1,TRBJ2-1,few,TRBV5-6,TGTGCCAGCAGCTATTCGGACAGGGACAATGAGCAGTTCTTC,CASSYSDRDNEQFF
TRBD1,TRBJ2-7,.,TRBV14,TGTGCCAGCAGTCCCCGACTTAACAGGGGGAGGGAGCAGTACTTC,CASSPRLNRGREQYF
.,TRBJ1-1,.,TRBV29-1,TGCAGCGTTGAAGATACAACAACCTCAGCTTTCTTT,CSVEDTTTSAFF
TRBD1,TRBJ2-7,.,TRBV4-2,TGTGCCAGCAGCCAAGGGGGGACAGGGCATTACGAGCAGTACTTC,CASSQGGTGHYEQYF
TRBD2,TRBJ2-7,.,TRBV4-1,TGCGCCAGCAGCCAAGTACTAGCGGGGGGGCGGGAGCAGTACTTC,CASSQVLAGGREQYF
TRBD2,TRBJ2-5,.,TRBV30,TGTGCCTGGAGTGAGGGACTAGCAGGGGAGACCCAGTACTTC,CAWSEGLAGETQYF
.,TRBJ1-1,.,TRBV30,TGTGCCTGGAGTGTAGAGGGGGGAGCTTTCTTT,CAWSVEGGAFF
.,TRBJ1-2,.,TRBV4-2,TGTGCCAGCAGTAGAGAGGGCCAAAACTATGGCTACACCTTC,CASSREGQNYGYTF
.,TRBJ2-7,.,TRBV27,TGTGCCAGCAGTTTAATGGAAAGGTCCTACGAGCAGTACTTC,CASSLMERSYEQYF
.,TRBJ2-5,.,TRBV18,TGTGCCAGCTCAAGGTCGGAACAAGAGACCCAGTACTTC,CASSRSEQETQYF
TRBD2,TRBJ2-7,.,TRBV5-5,TGTGCCAGCAGTTGGGGACTAGCGGGTGCCTACGAGCAGTACTTC,CASSWGLAGAYEQYF
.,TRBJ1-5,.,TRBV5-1,TGCGCCAGCAGCTTGGGGTCCATAGGCAATCAGCCCCAGCATTTT,CASSLGSIGNQPQHF
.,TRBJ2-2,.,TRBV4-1,TGCGCCAGCAGCCAAGAGGAGGGGGTTAGTACCGGGGAGCTGTTTTTT,CASSQEEGVSTGELFF
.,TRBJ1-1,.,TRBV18,TGTGCCAGCTCACCACTCGAGTTGAACACTGAAGCTTTCTTT,CASSPLELNTEAFF
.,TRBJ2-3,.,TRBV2,TGTGCCAGCAGTGTGCTTGGAGATACGCAGTATTTT,CASSVLGDTQYF
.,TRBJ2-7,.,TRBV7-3,TGTGCCAGCAGCTTAACTGGCCAGGGGGGCGAGCAGTACTTC,CASSLTGQGGEQYF
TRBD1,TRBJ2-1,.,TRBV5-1,TGCGCCAGCAGCCCCGGGACAGGGGGCACCTACAATGAGCAGTTCTTC,CASSPGTGGTYNEQFF
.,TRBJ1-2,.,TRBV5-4,TGTGCCAGCAGCTCCCCGTCGGCGGGGACTAAGGGCTACACCTTC,CASSSPSAGTKGYTF
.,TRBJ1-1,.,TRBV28,TGTGCCAGCAGTAGCCGGGCCTTGAACACTGAAGCTTTCTTT,CASSSRALNTEAFF
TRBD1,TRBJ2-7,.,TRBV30,TGTGCCCTGGAGACGGCGGGACAGGGGGCTTACGAGCAGTACTTC,CALETAGQGAYEQYF